This T cell receptor beta chain was identified during a study of cytomegalovirus exposure and HLA in healthy donors. Germline-derived CDR1 and CDR2 are SGHRS and YFSETQ. The CDR3 consists of 15 residues. J was trimmed by 3 bases and V by 3 bases; bases with no gene match: 7. This clone turned up a few times. The primer mix had 60 Vbeta and 13 Jbeta primers. Sequencing was performed with immunoSEQ multiplex PCR; in TCRdb, only in-frame clones are kept and a portion is missing. The sample carries about 140,000 clones, about 76% recorded once. Sequencing used PBMCs. The chain links TRBV5-1 to TRBJ2-3; 7 bases match TRBD1. The sequence was collected from a woman between 35 and 50 years old in good health and CMV-seronegative. This CDR3 reads CASSSSDRETDTQYF. The CDR3 DNA reads as TGCGCCAGCAGCTCTTCTGACAGGGAGACAGATACGCAGTATTTT.